This T cell receptor (beta chain) was recorded in a study of cytomegalovirus exposure and HLA in healthy donors (TCRdb year 2017). The study in broad terms: In an earlier analysis of roughly 500 of the donors, around 290 Gb of sequence data and roughly 100 million unique TCR beta sequences from 180 million or so T cells were reported. An early release that covered roughly 600 HLA-typed donors contained approximately 300 gigabases of sequencing data and 65 million to 100 million unique TCR sequences. Among the roughly 400 genotyped donors, around 81% belonged to the genetic ancestry cluster associated with self-reported Caucasian donors. The aim of the study was to test whether cataloging public T cell receptors could identify signatures of past pathogen exposure. The study profiled the T cell repertoires of hundreds of subjects by immunosequencing and related them to cytomegalovirus serostatus. Besides the first cohort of more than 650 subjects, a separate validation cohort made up of some 110 different subjects was used. To predict cytomegalovirus infection status, the study combined high-throughput TCR immunosequencing, statistical association of individual TCRs with disease status, and machine learning. A later analysis re-analyzed previously published TCR beta repertoires from 500 to 700 donors and added high-resolution HLA genotyping to study TCR occurrence patterns. Rather than drawing on any new phenotypic data, the later analysis identified candidate immune exposures from TCR beta sequences and the way those sequences occurred across donors. To decide whether each TCR beta V gene segment behaved as functional or pseudogenic, an earlier analysis of over 500 of the donors relied on high-throughput TCR beta sequencing. Donor age, sex, ethnicity and CMV serostatus were collected together with the repertoire data. A later genetic analysis used genome-wide SNP genotypes for 398 of the 666 donors, treating that subset as a discovery cohort. All discovery cohort repertoires had been generated using a single sequencing platform. HLA typing included class I and class II loci at four-digit resolution. Typing coverage differed by locus: A, B, C, DRB1 and DQB1 were typed in about 629-630 donors, DQA1 in approximately 520, DPA1 in approximately 610, and DPB1 in 450 to 480. Roughly 5 DR-DQ haplotypes were treated as single units for association and clustering because of strong linkage in the cohort. On average, roughly 250,000 unique TCR beta nucleotide sequences were sequenced per donor among a few hundred genotyped donors of the cohort, with roughly 20% of those sequences being non-productive. Beyond this particular receptor, the publication reports: Because counts were too low, about 17 rarely observed V segments, including chromosome 9 orphons, were excluded from the earlier analysis of around 640 of the donors. Compared with the approximately 710-donor mean, donors in an Asian-associated ancestry cluster had fewer N-insertions in productive TCRs, according to a later genetic analysis. At a false discovery rate of 0.05, a later analysis linked some 18,000 TCR beta sequences to specific HLA alleles. Sequencing depth was assumed to be roughly uniform across donors in the presence/absence analyses, though that assumption may not hold. A total of 164 TCR beta chains were listed by the study as associated with cytomegalovirus. V-gene and J-gene trimming of TCR beta chains was associated with a missense DCLRE1C variant in a later genetic analysis, and the association was replicated in an independent cohort. A later analysis found that HLA-associated TCR beta chains were more clonally expanded and had lower generation probabilities than equally common non-associated chains. The classifier was reported to diagnose cytomegalovirus status with high specificity and sensitivity in both the original and validation cohorts. When HLA alleles, especially DR and DQ, strongly co-occurred, attributing TCR associations to individual alleles was difficult. An earlier analysis of around 500 of the donors showed that most TCR beta V segments appeared in productive rearrangements either about 87% or about 30% of the time, which broadly matched IMGT annotations. In a later analysis, the rate of TCR association differed among HLA loci, with DRB1 alleles having the most associated TCRs and HLA-C alleles having the fewest. For the cohort, immune exposure information was limited to CMV serostatus. Most CMV-associated TCR beta chains appeared to be HLA-restricted in a later analysis, and the HLA associations seemed to be driven largely by CMV exposure. The cohort was sequenced for TCR beta chains only, and without alpha or paired-chain data the features that could be detected were limited. A cluster of highly shared sequence variants was judged likely to represent a technical artifact of the sequencing pipeline. Because HLA typing was missing for some donors at each locus, association tests included only the typed subset. In vitro tests confirmed that a few of the cytomegalovirus-associated TCR beta chains recognize cytomegalovirus antigens. According to the authors, the approach could potentially be generalized to other disease states and immunological phenotypes. Several of the top co-occurrence clusters appeared to be linked to parvovirus B19, influenza, CMV and Epstein-Barr virus, according to a later analysis. Linkage disequilibrium might explain the correlated functional status among segregating V segments, but an unknown experimental factor could not be ruled out. Because the 87-base-pair reads could not distinguish some IMGT-functional V segments, including TRBV6-2 and TRBV6-3, those segments were excluded. While some public TCRs were present in many individuals, most TCR sequences turned up only very rarely across donors. A further reported finding was that TCR beta sequences accurately predicted the HLA-A and HLA-B alleles for most subjects in the first cohort.

From its cysteine to its phenylalanine, the CDR3 spans 14 amino acids. The sequence is cut down to CDR3 DNA, 42 bases in frame from base 1. The junction carries 15 bases between V and J, which are trimmed by 3 bases and 6 bases respectively. From a lookup of the germline V gene, CDR1 and CDR2 are SNHLY and FYNNEI. The cohort comprised 550 to 700 healthy bone marrow donors. At the time of sampling, every cohort member was nominally healthy, though immune exposures that went unrecorded were likely present. The donor tested CMV seronegative, placing the donor among the 300 to 450 seronegative members of the cohort. A peripheral blood sample was collected from each donor, and TCR beta sequencing was performed on peripheral blood mononuclear cells. Genomic DNA was extracted from the blood cell samples with the Qiagen DNeasy Blood Extraction Kit. Libraries came from the immunoSEQ multiplex PCR assay. For the multiplex PCR, a mixture combining 60 forward primers for TCR Vbeta segments and 13 reverse primers for TCR Jbeta segments was used. The CDR3 region of rearranged TCR beta genes was amplified from genomic DNA with a multiplex PCR assay. The amplified TCR beta libraries were sequenced on the Illumina HiSeq System as 87-base-pair reads. In the paper's pipeline: A later analysis tallied 80 million to 95 million unique TCR beta chains across the 650 to 750 repertoires, and about 12 million of those chains were shared by two or more donors. A nearest-neighbor algorithm error-corrected the raw reads and collapsed the reads into unique sequences, merging closely related sequences to remove PCR and sequencing errors. CDR3 sequences were aligned to IMGT reference sequences to assign V, D and J gene segments. For a sequence to be retained, a match of at least six nucleotides to both a V gene segment and a J gene segment was required. A rearrangement counted as productive if the CDR3 had no stop codons and remained in frame with V and J, and every other rearrangement counted as non-productive. Following IMGT convention, CDR3 was defined as the stretch from the second conserved V-encoded cysteine to the conserved J-encoded phenylalanine. Sequences without an unambiguous match to a single V gene segment were excluded from the earlier analysis of 450 to 650 of the donors. An earlier analysis of a few hundred of the donors called V segments functional above 56.7% productive rearrangements and segregating when the between-donor standard deviation exceeded 5%. A statistical classification framework was developed to diagnose cytomegalovirus status using the catalog of TCR beta chain sequences. In a later analysis, TCR nucleotide sequences were compared against IMGT/GENE-DB human TR gene sequences so that V and J genes could be assigned. Using the TCRdist pipeline, a later analysis assigned CDR3 sequences along with most-parsimonious VDJ recombination scenarios. In a later analysis, every TCR beta chain was defined by the combination of its CDR3 amino acid sequence and its V-gene family, and reads without a unique V-gene family were dropped. As a way to deal with suspected cross-contamination and a sequencing artifact, a later analysis dropped hundreds of nucleotide sequences that were highly shared and had low generation probability. In a later analysis, a clonal expansion index for each public chain was calculated from normalized within-repertoire ranks of inferred template counts. In a later analysis, generation probabilities were computed with a VDJ recombination model fitted to out-of-frame rearrangements, and the resulting probabilities were checked against IGoR. Hypergeometric tests were used in a later analysis to score TCR-TCR, TCR-HLA and TCR-CMV co-occurrence, with a repertoire-size bias correction applied to the TCR pairs. A later analysis estimated false discovery rates by permuting HLA or CMV assignments 20 times. In a later analysis, co-occurring TCRs were grouped using DBSCAN, and TCRdist sequence similarity was added for clustering within HLA-allele-positive subsets. Repertoires with fewer than 30,000 or more than 120,000 public chains, plus five repertoires with anomalous nucleotide sharing, were excluded from co-occurrence clustering. This immuneACCESS table, as held by TCRdb, lists in-frame sequences with V and J called but not all clones. Of the missing ones, under half trace to an unresolved V gene in checked studies; the others have no known cause. V and J calls and clone size follow that table, whereas D and trimming were derived from the DNA. The table for this sample lists 150,000 or so clones; around 73% of them were counted only once. 1.6% of the sample goes to the ten largest clones.

In regard to this clone: What antigen it recognizes has not been identified. Base qualities are not recorded, but no much larger clone differs from it by a single base.

The V and J genes are TRBV2 and TRBJ2-7, with the D gene not confidently named. Sequenced input: PBMCs. This clonotype was sampled from a woman aged 18-29 years in good health and CMV-seronegative. CDR3 reads: CASSDLGDTCEQYF. The DNA reads as follows: TGTGCCAGCAGTGATTTAGGAGATACTTGCGAGCAGTACTTC.